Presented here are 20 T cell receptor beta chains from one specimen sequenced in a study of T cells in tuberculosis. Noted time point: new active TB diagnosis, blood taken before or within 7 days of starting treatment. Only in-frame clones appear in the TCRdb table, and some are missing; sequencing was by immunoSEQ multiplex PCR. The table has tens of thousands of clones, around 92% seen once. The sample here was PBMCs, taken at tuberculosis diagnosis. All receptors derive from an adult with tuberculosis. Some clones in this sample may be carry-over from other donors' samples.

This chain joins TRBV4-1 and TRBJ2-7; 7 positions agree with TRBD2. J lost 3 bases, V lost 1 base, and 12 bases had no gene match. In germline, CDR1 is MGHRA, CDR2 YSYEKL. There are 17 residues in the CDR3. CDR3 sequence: CASSQVLTPRGYYEQYF. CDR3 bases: TGCGCCAGCAGCCAAGTCCTGACCCCGCGGGGGTACTACGAGCAGTACTTC.

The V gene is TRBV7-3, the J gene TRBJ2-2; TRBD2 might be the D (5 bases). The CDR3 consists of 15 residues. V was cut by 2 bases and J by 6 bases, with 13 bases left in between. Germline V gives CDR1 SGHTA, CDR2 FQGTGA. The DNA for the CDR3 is TGTGCCAGCAGCTTAGCGCGGGCTGGGTCCGGGGAGCTGTTTTTT. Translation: CASSLARAGSGELFF. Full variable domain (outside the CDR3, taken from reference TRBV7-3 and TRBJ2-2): GAGVSQTPSNKVTEKGKYVELRCDPISGHTALYWYRQSLGQGPEFLIYFQGTGAADDSGLPNDRFFAVRPEGSVSTLKIQRTERGDSAVYLCASSLARAGSGELFFGEGSRLTVL.

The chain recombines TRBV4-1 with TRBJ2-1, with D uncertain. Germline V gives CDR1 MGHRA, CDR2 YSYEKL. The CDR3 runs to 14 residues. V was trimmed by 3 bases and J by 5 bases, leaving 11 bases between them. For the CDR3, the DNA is TGCGCCAGCAGCCACGATAGCTATGACAATGAGCAGTTCTTC. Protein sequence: CASSHDSYDNEQFF.

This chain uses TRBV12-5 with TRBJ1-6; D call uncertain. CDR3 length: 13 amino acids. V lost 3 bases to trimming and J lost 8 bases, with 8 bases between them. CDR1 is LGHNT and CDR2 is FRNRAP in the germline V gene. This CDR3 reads CASGFRIDSPLHF. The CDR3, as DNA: TGTGCTAGTGGTTTCCGAATAGATTCACCCCTCCACTTT.

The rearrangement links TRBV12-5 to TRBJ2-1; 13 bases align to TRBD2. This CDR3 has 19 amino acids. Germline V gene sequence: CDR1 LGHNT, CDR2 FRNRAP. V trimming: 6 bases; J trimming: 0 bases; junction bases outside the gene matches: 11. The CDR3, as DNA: TGTGCTAGTGGCGCTACGGGACTAGCGGGGTTGAGCTCCTACAATGAGCAGTTCTTC. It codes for CASGATGLAGLSSYNEQFF.

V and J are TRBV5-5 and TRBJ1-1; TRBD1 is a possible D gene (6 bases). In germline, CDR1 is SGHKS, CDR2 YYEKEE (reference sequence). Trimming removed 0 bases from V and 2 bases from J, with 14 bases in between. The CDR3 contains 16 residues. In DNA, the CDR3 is TGTGCCAGCAGCTTGGGCCTAGGGGGAGAAAACACTGAAGCTTTCTTT. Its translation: CASSLGLGGENTEAFF.

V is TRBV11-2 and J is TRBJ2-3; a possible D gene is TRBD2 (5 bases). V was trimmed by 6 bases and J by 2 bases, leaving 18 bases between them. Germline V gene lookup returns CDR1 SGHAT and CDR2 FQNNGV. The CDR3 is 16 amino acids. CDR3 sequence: CASRTWGARYTDTQYF. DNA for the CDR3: TGTGCCAGCAGGACGTGGGGAGCGAGGTACACAGATACGCAGTATTTT.

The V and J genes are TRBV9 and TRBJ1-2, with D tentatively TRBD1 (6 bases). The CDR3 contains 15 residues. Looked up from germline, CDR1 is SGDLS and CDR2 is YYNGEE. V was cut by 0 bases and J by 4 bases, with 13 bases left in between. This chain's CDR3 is CASSVGVGGIYGYTF. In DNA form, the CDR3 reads TGTGCCAGCAGCGTAGGGGTAGGGGGAATCTATGGCTACACCTTC. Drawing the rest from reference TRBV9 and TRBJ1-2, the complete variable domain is DSGVTQTPKHLITATGQRVTLRCSPRSGDLSVYWYQQSLDQGLQFLIQYYNGEERAKGNILERFSAQQFPDLHSELNLSSLELGDSALYFCASSVGVGGIYGYTFGSGTRLTVV.

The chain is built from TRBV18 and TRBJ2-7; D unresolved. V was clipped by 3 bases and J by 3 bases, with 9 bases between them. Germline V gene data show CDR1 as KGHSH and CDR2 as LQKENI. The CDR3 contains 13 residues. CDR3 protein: CASSPFPGYEQYF. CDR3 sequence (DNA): TGTGCCAGCTCACCGTTCCCAGGCTACGAGCAGTACTTC. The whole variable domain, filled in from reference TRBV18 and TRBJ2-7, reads NAGVMQNPRHLVRRRGQEARLRCSPMKGHSHVYWYRQLPEEGLKFMVYLQKENIIDESGMPKERFSAEFPKEGPSILRIQQVVRGDSAAYFCASSPFPGYEQYFGPGTRLTVT.

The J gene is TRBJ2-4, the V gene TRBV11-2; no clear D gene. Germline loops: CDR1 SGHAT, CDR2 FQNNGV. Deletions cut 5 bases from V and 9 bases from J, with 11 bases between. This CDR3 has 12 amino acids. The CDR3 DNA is TGTGCCAGCAGCCCACGAACGAGCATTCAGTACTTC. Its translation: CASSPRTSIQYF.

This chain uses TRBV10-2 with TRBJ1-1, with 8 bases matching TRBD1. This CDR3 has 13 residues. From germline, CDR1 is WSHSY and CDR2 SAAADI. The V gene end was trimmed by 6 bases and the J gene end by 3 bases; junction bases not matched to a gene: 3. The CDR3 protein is CASRGQGDTEAFF. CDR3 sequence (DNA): TGCGCCAGCAGAGGACAGGGTGACACTGAAGCTTTCTTT.

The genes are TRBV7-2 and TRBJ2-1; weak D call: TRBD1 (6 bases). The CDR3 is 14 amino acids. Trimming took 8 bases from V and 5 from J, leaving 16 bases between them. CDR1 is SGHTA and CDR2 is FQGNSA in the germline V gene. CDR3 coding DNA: TGTGCCAGCCAAGACAGGTGGGGACACAATGAGCAGTTCTTC. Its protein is CASQDRWGHNEQFF.

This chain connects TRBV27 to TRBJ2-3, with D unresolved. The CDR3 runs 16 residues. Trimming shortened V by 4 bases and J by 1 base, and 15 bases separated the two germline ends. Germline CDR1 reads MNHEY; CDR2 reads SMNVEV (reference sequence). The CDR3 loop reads CASSSPSRSGTDTQYF. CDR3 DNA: TGTGCCAGCAGTTCCCCGTCCAGGTCGGGCACAGATACGCAGTATTTT.

The CDR3 loop reads CASSLVRGGGYGYTF. The DNA of the CDR3 is TGTGCCAGCAGCTTAGTTCGGGGGGGTGGCTATGGCTACACCTTC. This chain uses TRBV11-2 with TRBJ1-2, with a tentative D call TRBD1 (5 bases). CDR3 length: 15 residues. V lost 1 base and J 4 bases, leaving 13 bases between the germline ends. Germline values: CDR1 SGHAT, CDR2 FQNNGV.

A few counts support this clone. DNA for the CDR3: TGTGCCAGCACTACGGTAGGGGGCGCGTCAGATACGCAGTATTTT. Protein: CASTTVGGASDTQYF. The rearrangement joins TRBV2 to TRBJ2-3; TRBD1 matches at 7 bases. The CDR3 totals 15 residues. V lost 7 bases, J lost 4 bases, and 11 bases stayed unmatched. Germline V gives CDR1 SNHLY, CDR2 FYNNEI.

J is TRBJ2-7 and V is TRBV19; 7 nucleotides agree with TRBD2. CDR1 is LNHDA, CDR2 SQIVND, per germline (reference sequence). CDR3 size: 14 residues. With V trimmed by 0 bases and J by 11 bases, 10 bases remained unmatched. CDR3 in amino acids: CASSIDWLLAEKYF. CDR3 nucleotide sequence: TGTGCCAGTAGTATAGATTGGCTCCTAGCGGAGAAGTACTTC.

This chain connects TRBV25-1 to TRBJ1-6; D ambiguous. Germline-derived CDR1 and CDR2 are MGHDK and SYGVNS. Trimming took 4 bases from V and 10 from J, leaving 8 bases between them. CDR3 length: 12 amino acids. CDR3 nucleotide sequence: TGTGCCAGCAGTGGGCAGTTCTCACCCCTCCACTTT. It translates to CASSGQFSPLHF.

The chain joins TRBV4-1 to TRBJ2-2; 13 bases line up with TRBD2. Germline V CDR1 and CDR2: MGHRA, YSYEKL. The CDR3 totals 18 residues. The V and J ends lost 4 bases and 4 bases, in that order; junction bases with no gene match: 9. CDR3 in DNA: TGCGCCAGCAGCCTAGGGACTAGCGGGGTCGGGGGCACCGGGGAGCTGTTTTTT. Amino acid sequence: CASSLGTSGVGGTGELFF.

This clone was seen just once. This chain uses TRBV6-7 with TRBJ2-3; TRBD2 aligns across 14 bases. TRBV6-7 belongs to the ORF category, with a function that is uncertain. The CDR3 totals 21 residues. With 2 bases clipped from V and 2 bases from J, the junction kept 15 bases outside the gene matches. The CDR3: CASSYGLAGGNDRPTTDTQYF. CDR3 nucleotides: TGTGCCAGCAGTTACGGACTAGCGGGGGGCAACGACAGACCCACCACAGATACGCAGTATTTT.

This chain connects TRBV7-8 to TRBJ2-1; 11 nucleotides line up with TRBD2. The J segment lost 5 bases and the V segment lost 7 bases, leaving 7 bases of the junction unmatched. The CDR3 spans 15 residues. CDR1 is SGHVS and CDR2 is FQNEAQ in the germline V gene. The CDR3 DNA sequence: TGTGCCAGCAACCCGGGACTAGCGGCGAACAATGAGCAGTTCTTC. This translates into CASNPGLAANNEQFF.